Listed below are T cell receptor beta chains from one sample, sequenced in a study of blood T cell repertoires in COVID-19. Here immunoSEQ multiplex PCR was the method, and the copy in TCRdb shows in-frame clones only, minus some. Of some 250,000 clones listed, 86% are singletons. Sequenced input: peripheral blood. The source is an elderly man with acute or convalescent COVID-19. CDR3s include the opening cysteine and the closing phenylalanine or tryptophan. A D gene is named only where the DNA matches it firmly. Some rows have no size entry. The others give once, few or many, or a class for an expanded clone.

V: TRBV18; size: once; D: TRBD1; J: TRBJ2-3; CDR3: CASSPIQGAGRDTQYF; DNA: TGTGCCAGCTCACCTATCCAGGGGGCAGGAAGAGATACGCAGTATTTT
V: TRBV28; size: few; D: -; J: TRBJ1-1; CDR3: CASSLGQYTEAFF; DNA: TGTGCCAGCAGTTTGGGGCAGTACACTGAAGCTTTCTTT
V: TRBV18; size: -; D: -; J: TRBJ1-2; CDR3: CASSHTHNYGYTF; DNA: TGTGCCAGCTCACACACGCATAACTATGGCTACACCTTC
V: TRBV7-9; size: -; D: TRBD1; J: TRBJ2-1; CDR3: CASSLGQGLFF; DNA: TGTGCCAGCAGCCTCGGACAGGGTCTGTTCTTC
V: TRBV2; size: once; D: -; J: TRBJ1-5; CDR3: CASSRTIDRSNQPQHF; DNA: TGTGCCAGCAGCCGGACAATCGACAGGAGCAATCAGCCCCAGCATTTT
V: TRBV4-1; size: few; D: -; J: TRBJ2-7; CDR3: CASSQDGPYEQYF; DNA: TGCGCCAGCAGCCAAGACGGTCCCTACGAGCAGTACTTC
V: TRBV7-2; size: -; D: -; J: TRBJ1-1; CDR3: CASSQRGRRPTEAFF; DNA: TGTGCCAGCAGCCAACGCGGGCGGCGGCCCACTGAAGCTTTCTTT
V: TRBV28; size: -; D: TRBD1; J: TRBJ1-4; CDR3: CASSPDRGGTNEKLFF; DNA: TGTGCCAGCAGTCCCGACAGGGGAGGAACTAATGAAAAACTGTTTTTT
V: TRBV6-5; size: few; D: TRBD1; J: TRBJ1-1; CDR3: CASRDREDTEAFF; DNA: TGTGCCAGCAGGGACAGGGAGGACACTGAAGCTTTCTTT
V: TRBV5-8; size: once; D: -; J: TRBJ1-1; CDR3: CASSLGAANTEAFF; DNA: TGTGCCAGCAGCTTAGGGGCCGCGAACACTGAAGCTTTCTTT